One sample yielded the 9 T cell receptor beta chains listed below, sequenced in a study of blood T cell repertoires in COVID-19. Data came from immunoSEQ multiplex PCR; TCRdb stores just in-frame clones and leaves some out. Among around 170,000 clones, roughly 84% were seen once, and the ten largest hold 2.5% to 3.5%. Sample: peripheral blood. These TCRs come from a woman aged 60-75 years with acute or convalescent COVID-19.

V and J are TRBV5-1 and TRBJ1-3; D not certain. The CDR3 consists of 15 residues. In germline, CDR1 is SGHRS, CDR2 YFSETQ. V shed 1 base and J shed 0 bases, with 8 bases lying between them. The CDR3 loop is CASSLTYGSGNTIYF. CDR3 in DNA: TGCGCCAGCAGCTTGACTTACGGCTCTGGAAACACCATATATTTT.

This clone was detected a few times. The gene calls are TRBV7-2 and TRBJ1-3, with D possibly being TRBD1 (6 bases). The CDR3 has 16 residues. V was pared by 5 bases and J by 0 bases, with 14 bases between. From germline, CDR1 is SGHTA and CDR2 FQGNSA. In nucleotides, the CDR3 is TGTGCCAGCAGCCCGGGCGGGGGCCTCTCTGGAAACACCATATATTTT. Encoded protein: CASSPGGGLSGNTIYF.

The chain links TRBV5-1 to TRBJ1-6; 7 nucleotides align to TRBD1. Germline V gene lookup returns CDR1 SGHRS and CDR2 YFSETQ. The V and J ends lost 0 bases and 9 bases, in that order; junction bases with no gene match: 3. The CDR3 is made up of 14 amino acids. Written as DNA, the CDR3 is TGCGCCAGCAGCTTGGACAGGGGAGCTTCACCCCTCCACTTT. It codes for CASSLDRGASPLHF.

This rearrangement joins TRBV28 to TRBJ1-5; possible D gene TRBD1, 6 bases. The CDR3 contains 18 residues. Germline assignment: CDR1 MDHEN and CDR2 SYDVKM. Deletions cut 7 bases from V and 1 base from J, with 23 bases between. The CDR3, as DNA: TGTGCCAGCACCCAAGAATTTGGACAGCCAACGAGCAATCAGCCCCAGCATTTT. Translation: CASTQEFGQPTSNQPQHF. Together with reference TRBV28 and TRBJ1-5, the CDR3 gives the full variable domain: DVKVTQSSRYLVKRTGEKVFLECVQDMDHENMFWYRQDPGLGLRLIYFSYDVKMKEKGDIPEGYSVSREKKERFSLILESASTNQTSMYLCASTQEFGQPTSNQPQHFGDGTRLSIL.

This chain connects TRBV6-5 to TRBJ2-7; tentatively, D is TRBD1 (6 bases). The CDR3 length is 14 residues. With 5 bases removed from V and 3 bases from J, the gap between germline ends came to 14 bases. CDR1 and CDR2 (germline): MNHEY, SVGAGI. The CDR3 region has the DNA TGTGCCAGCAGTCTACAGGGTACGGACTACGAGCAGTACTTC. Amino acid sequence: CASSLQGTDYEQYF.

The CDR3 DNA reads as TGTGCCAGCAGTTTAGATGGACAGGGACATCAGCCCCAGCATTTT. This encodes CASSLDGQGHQPQHF. This chain connects TRBV28 to TRBJ1-5, with 8 bases fitting TRBD1. The germline V gene encodes CDR1 MDHEN and CDR2 SYDVKM. The CDR3 extends over 15 amino acids. V lost 2 bases and J lost 5; bases outside the gene matches: 5. The full variable domain, completed using reference TRBV28 and TRBJ1-5, is DVKVTQSSRYLVKRTGEKVFLECVQDMDHENMFWYRQDPGLGLRLIYFSYDVKMKEKGDIPEGYSVSREKKERFSLILESASTNQTSMYLCASSLDGQGHQPQHFGDGTRLSIL.

The chain links TRBV5-1 to TRBJ2-2, with TRBD2 identical over 11 bases. With V trimmed by 1 base and J by 2 bases, 4 bases remained unmatched. Germline CDR1 reads SGHRS; CDR2 reads YFSETQ. The CDR3 spans 17 residues. CDR3 sequence (DNA): TGCGCCAGCAGCTTGATAGCGGGGGGGCCCAACACCGGGGAGCTGTTTTTT. Protein product: CASSLIAGGPNTGELFF.

This clone was seen just once. This rearrangement joins TRBV19 to TRBJ2-7; 7 nucleotides align to TRBD1. CDR3 length: 14 amino acids. The junction had 9 bases not matched to a gene; V was cut back by 4 bases and J by 6 bases. Germline CDR1 and CDR2: LNHDA and SQIVND (reference sequence). CDR3 region: CASSTSTGLGEQYF. As DNA, the CDR3 is TGTGCCAGTAGTACCTCGACAGGGTTGGGCGAGCAGTACTTC.

This sequence joins TRBV19 and TRBJ2-5; 7 bases line up with TRBD2. The length of the CDR3 is 14 residues. Germline trimming cut 5 bases from V and 5 bases from J; bases unmatched to any gene: 8. The germline V gene has CDR1 LNHDA and CDR2 SQIVND (reference sequence). CDR3 sequence: CASSFLGEGETQYF. DNA of the CDR3: TGTGCCAGTAGTTTCCTGGGGGAGGGGGAGACCCAGTACTTC. The full variable domain, rest sourced from reference TRBV19 and TRBJ2-5, is DGGITQSPKYLFRKEGQNVTLSCEQNLNHDAMYWYRQDPGQGLRLIYYSQIVNDFQKGDIAEGYSVSREKKESFPLTVTSAQKNPTAFYLCASSFLGEGETQYFGPGTRLLVL.